This TCR beta chain comes out of a study of neurological immune-mediated disorders. Notes on the study in general: Neither clinical nor MRI features were associated with the multiple sclerosis repertoire cluster. Phylogenetic grouping put 18 of 34 multiple sclerosis patients' repertoires into one related-CDR3 cluster, a possible signature.

With 10-nucleotide random UMIs, 5'RACE was used to make the cDNA. One entry per CDR3 protein results from TCRdb running MiXCR on the 5' RACE reads. The top ten hold under 4% of the sample, which has about 58,000 distinct CDR3 sequences, around 2.3% seen once. Trimming removed 3 bases at V and 1 base at J, with 8 bases between. The CDR3 runs to 15 residues. Germline lookup yields CDR1 KGHDR and CDR2 SFDVKD. This clonotype appeared many times. Its cognate antigen is unknown. The chain recombines TRBV24-1 with TRBJ2-2, with a tentative D call TRBD1 (6 bases). The source material was PBMCs. The source of this sequence is a man between 45 and 60 years old with multiple sclerosis. The chain's CDR3 is CATSDTTGNTGELFF. The CDR3 DNA follows: TGTGCCACCAGTGATACGACAGGGAACACCGGGGAGCTGTTTTTT.